This TCR beta chain stems from a study of beta chain features in type 1 diabetes. Study findings and constraints: When VDJ junctions were examined, type 1 diabetes patients showed fewer insertions and more deletions. High-TCR-expressing cells could be over-represented by cDNA sequencing.

In germline, CDR1 is SGHNT, CDR2 YYREEE (reference sequence). The ends lost 6 bases at V and 4 bases at J; junction bases unmatched: 5. The CDR3 covers 13 residues. One heparinised blood draw averaging around 110 mL was given by each donor. This clone was counted between two and nine times. Its antigen is unknown. cDNA synthesis used the whole RNA isolate, giving expressed TCRB sequences. Some clones are missing from TCRdb's copy, which holds only in-frame ones; the method was immunoSEQ multiplex PCR. The sample has roughly 150,000 clones, 9% to 10% seen once. This receptor was obtained from a young woman in good health. Input material: central memory CD4+ T cells from blood. The V and J genes are TRBV5-4 and TRBJ2-7, with 9 bases that match TRBD1. CDR3 coding DNA: TGTGCCAGCAAGGCCGGGACAGGGTACGAGCAGTACTTC. This gives the protein CASKAGTGYEQYF.